Presented here are 10 T cell receptor beta chains from one specimen sequenced in a study of tumor and adjacent non-tumor tissue in lung cancer. RNA was extracted from bulk tissue without any cell sorting. A modified ARM-PCR protocol with three rounds of nested PCR amplified TCRbeta. TCRdb analysed the multiplex PCR reads with MiXCR anew, one entry per CDR3 protein. The repertoire has 200,000 to 250,000 distinct CDR3 sequences, 70% to 75% of them found once; the top ten carry around 27%. Sequenced sample: lung tumor tissue. The receptors were sampled from a man in his 60s with non-small cell lung cancer.

In regard to this clonotype: A junction end diverges from the germline sequence, so it may reflect a read error. The chain joins TRBV11-2 to TRBJ2-5; perhaps TRBD1 as D (6 bases). The CDR3 length is 14 residues. Germline loops: CDR1 SGHAT, CDR2 FQNNGV. CDR3 loop: CASSSGQILETLYF. CDR3 coding DNA: TGTGCCAGCAGCTCTGGACAGATTCTGGAGACCCTGTACTTC.

A word on this clonotype: The final CDR3 position lacks the conserved phenylalanine or tryptophan, pointing to a likely read error. In DNA, the CDR3 is TGTGCCAGCAGCGGCGTGGGGGACATGAACACTGAAGCTTTCTTA. Its protein is CASSGVGDMNTEAFL. The chain is built from TRBV5-5 and TRBJ1-1, with D possibly matching TRBD1 (6 bases). The CDR3 runs to 15 residues. Trimming took 4 bases from V and 0 from J, leaving 13 bases between them. Germline values: CDR1 SGHKS, CDR2 YYEKEE (reference sequence).

This chain uses TRBV11-3 with TRBJ2-7; TRBD1 matches 7 bases. The CDR3 runs 15 residues. Germline loops: CDR1 SGHNT, CDR2 YENEEA. The V gene end was trimmed by 9 bases and the J gene end by 3 bases; junction bases not matched to a gene: 14. CDR3 residues: CASSVEGAGGYEQYF. Written as DNA, the CDR3 is TGTGCCAGTAGCGTAGAGGGGGCAGGGGGCTACGAGCAGTACTTC.

A remark on this clonotype: No conserved phenylalanine or tryptophan ends this CDR3, so it is likely a read error. The V and J genes are TRBV4-1 and TRBJ2-3; 10 nucleotides match TRBD2. Germline V lookup: CDR1 MGHRA, CDR2 YSYEKL. The CDR3 length is 15 residues. With 9 bases clipped from V and 3 bases from J, the junction kept 9 bases outside the gene matches. CDR3 residues: CARSHQLAGTDTQYC. The CDR3 DNA sequence: TGCGCCAGGAGTCATCAACTAGCGGGGACAGATACGCAGTATTGT.

V usage is TRBV29-1 and J usage is TRBJ1-2; D gene uncertain. The CDR3 has 15 amino acids. CDR1 is SQVTM and CDR2 is ANQGSEA in the germline V gene. Between the trimmed V and J ends, which lost 3 bases and 4 bases, there was a span of 18 bases. The CDR3 sequence: CSVDETVGSGYGYTF. The CDR3 DNA is TGCAGCGTTGATGAAACCGTAGGCTCAGGCTATGGCTACACCTTC.

To note about this clonotype: At one of its ends the junction is not consistent with the germline gene, which may arise from a read error. This chain uses TRBV6-9 with TRBJ2-7; no reliable D call. Germline V lookup: CDR1 MNHGY, CDR2 SVAAGI. The CDR3 extends over 13 amino acids. DNA of the CDR3: TGTGCCAGTAGATCGCGCTCCTCGTACGAGCAGTATTTC. Amino acids: CASRSRSSYEQYF.

V and J are TRBV4-3 and TRBJ1-2; D unclear. CDR1 and CDR2 from the germline V gene are LGHNA and YSLEER. The CDR3 covers 15 residues. Trimming removed 4 bases at V and 3 bases at J, with 15 bases between. This CDR3 reads CASSLSWRRYYGYTF. CDR3 coding DNA: TGCGCCAGCAGCCTCTCATGGCGGAGGTACTATGGCTACACCTTC.

Turning to this clonotype: Compared with germline, one end of the junction differs, possibly owing to a read error. The V call is TRBV6-6, the J call TRBJ1-2; 9 bases line up with TRBD1. Germline V CDR1 and CDR2: MNHNY, SVGAGI (reference sequence). The CDR3 totals 15 residues. The CDR3 DNA follows: TGTGCCGGCAGTCCCGTGGGACAGGGTAGGGATGGCTACATCTTC. This encodes CAGSPVGQGRDGYIF.

Of note for this clonotype: This could be a read error, since a much larger clone is one nucleotide away. The V and J genes are TRBV29-1 and TRBJ1-6, with D hard to call. Looked up from germline, CDR1 is SQVTM and CDR2 is ANQGSEA. Trimming took 5 bases from V and 3 from J, leaving 11 bases between them. The CDR3 runs 14 residues. CDR3 sequence reads: CSVLDVNYNSPLHF. Here the CDR3 DNA reads TGCAGCGTTTTGGATGTTAACTATAATTCACCCCTCCACTTT.

Worth noting for this clonotype: One junction end does not reproduce the germline sequence, and a read error may be involved. J is TRBJ1-2 and V is TRBV4-1, with a weak D call TRBD1 (5 bases). The CDR3 spans 15 residues. The germline gives CDR1 MGHRA, CDR2 YSYEKL. CDR3: CATNQGRGPNYGYSF. CDR3 in DNA: TGCGCCACCAACCAAGGCCGGGGACCTAACTATGGCTACTCCTTC.